The 15 T cell receptor beta chains in this list originate from one sample, sequenced in a study of cytomegalovirus exposure and HLA in healthy donors. The PCR contained 60 Vbeta and 13 Jbeta primers. Produced via immunoSEQ multiplex PCR; TCRdb's table is partial and in-frame only. The table shows about 120,000 clones, with about 9.4% occurring only once. Sequenced sample: PBMCs. Receptors originate from a woman between 35 and 50 years old in good health and CMV-seropositive.

This clone came up a few times. The chain is built from TRBV11-2 and TRBJ1-3; 7 bases align to TRBD1. The trim removed 5 bases at V and 2 bases at J, leaving 3 bases unmatched. CDR1 is SGHAT and CDR2 is FQNNGV in the germline V gene. There are 14 residues in the CDR3. The CDR3 nucleotides read TGTGCCAGCAGCCCAGGGACAGCTGGAAACACCATATATTTT. Its translation: CASSPGTAGNTIYF.

The chain combines TRBV6-4 with TRBJ2-1, with 7 bases identical to TRBD2. J lost 5 bases, V lost 3 bases, and 4 bases had no gene match. The germline V gene encodes CDR1 MRHNA and CDR2 SNTAGT. This CDR3 is 14 amino acids long. CDR3 amino acids: CASSEERGHNEQFF. CDR3 nucleotides: TGTGCCAGCAGTGAGGAGCGGGGCCACAATGAGCAGTTCTTC.

This clone was seen more than once but under ten times. The V and J genes are TRBV10-1 and TRBJ2-7, with 8 bases matching TRBD1. V shed 3 bases and J 3 bases; nucleotides not matched to a gene: 7. The CDR3 consists of 15 residues. Germline V lookup: CDR1 WNHNN, CDR2 SYGVQD (reference sequence). This CDR3 is CASSDRRTGLYEQYF. DNA of the CDR3: TGCGCCAGCAGTGACCGAAGGACAGGGCTCTACGAGCAGTACTTC.

The chain combines TRBV5-1 with TRBJ2-7; 7 bases map to TRBD1. Germline V gene sequence: CDR1 SGHRS, CDR2 YFSETQ. This CDR3 has 15 residues. Trimming removed 4 bases from V and 0 bases from J; junction bases left unmatched: 7. CDR3 amino acids: CASSLSRGSSYEQYF. Written as DNA, the CDR3 is TGCGCCAGCAGCCTAAGCAGGGGGAGCTCCTACGAGCAGTACTTC.

This clone was seen more than once but under ten times. The gene calls are TRBV27 and TRBJ1-1; 9 bases align to TRBD1. The CDR3 covers 15 residues. Germline V gene sequence: CDR1 MNHEY, CDR2 SMNVEV (reference sequence). V was pared by 5 bases and J by 1 base, with 5 bases of the junction left unmatched. CDR3 region: CASSRDRESNTEAFF. For the CDR3, the DNA is TGTGCCAGCAGTCGGGACAGGGAATCGAACACTGAAGCTTTCTTT.

This clone was picked up a small number of times. The V call is TRBV7-9, the J call TRBJ1-1; TRBD1 aligns across 11 bases. CDR3 length: 15 amino acids. Germline V gene sequence: CDR1 SEHNR, CDR2 FQNEAQ (reference sequence). With V trimmed by 3 bases and J by 5 bases, 5 bases remained unmatched. CDR3 sequence: CASSFPGTGGTEAFF. For the CDR3, the DNA is TGTGCCAGCAGCTTCCCCGGGACAGGGGGGACTGAAGCTTTCTTT. The variable domain in full, completed from reference TRBV7-9 and TRBJ1-1, reads DTGVSQNPRHKITKRGQNVTFRCDPISEHNRLYWYRQTLGQGPEFLTYFQNEAQLEKSRLLSDRFSAERPKGSFSTLEIQRTEQGDSAMYLCASSFPGTGGTEAFFGQGTRLTVV.

The gene calls are TRBV5-1 and TRBJ2-7; 8 positions match TRBD1. This CDR3 is built from 12 residues. Germline V gene data show CDR1 as SGHRS and CDR2 as YFSETQ. The V segment lost 3 bases and the J segment 7 bases; nucleotides outside the gene matches: 3. The CDR3 loop reads CASSWDRTEQYF. The CDR3 DNA is TGCGCCAGCAGCTGGGACAGGACGGAGCAGTACTTC.

This clone has a handful of counts. The V and J genes are TRBV27 and TRBJ1-1; D not resolved. This CDR3 comprises 15 residues. Germline values: CDR1 MNHEY, CDR2 SMNVEV (reference sequence). V lost 1 base, J lost 2 bases, and 11 bases lay in between. The DNA of the CDR3 is TGTGCCAGCAGTTTATTTGAGGGCAGAAACACTGAAGCTTTCTTT. It encodes CASSLFEGRNTEAFF.

This clone was seen a few times. CDR3 coding DNA: TGTGCCAGCAGTCTACCGGGTCCCAACGAGCAGTACTTC. It translates to CASSLPGPNEQYF. The gene calls are TRBV28 and TRBJ2-7; D gene unclear. The germline gives CDR1 MDHEN, CDR2 SYDVKM. The CDR3 consists of 13 residues. V was cut by 5 bases and J by 5 bases, with 13 bases left in between.

V usage is TRBV9 and J usage is TRBJ1-2, with a possible D match to TRBD1 (5 bases). The germline V and J ends were trimmed by 3 bases and 8 bases, with 20 bases remaining between them. From germline, CDR1 is SGDLS and CDR2 YYNGEE. This CDR3 has 15 amino acids. The CDR3 sequence is CASSGRQPRSVGYTF. CDR3 bases: TGTGCCAGCAGCGGACGACAGCCGCGGTCTGTAGGCTACACCTTC. The whole variable domain, filled in from reference TRBV9 and TRBJ1-2, reads DSGVTQTPKHLITATGQRVTLRCSPRSGDLSVYWYQQSLDQGLQFLIQYYNGEERAKGNILERFSAQQFPDLHSELNLSSLELGDSALYFCASSGRQPRSVGYTFGSGTRLTVV.

The V and J genes are TRBV7-6 and TRBJ1-1; D is uncertain. Per germline, CDR1 SGHVS and CDR2 FNYEAQ. Trimming took 1 base from V and 7 from J, leaving 10 bases between them. This CDR3 is 13 amino acids long. For the CDR3, the DNA is TGTGCCAGCAGCTTAGGGAGGCTAAGTGAAGCTTTCTTT. Translating it yields CASSLGRLSEAFF. Complete variable domain (other parts from reference TRBV7-6 and TRBJ1-1): GAGVSQSPRYKVTKRGQDVALRCDPISGHVSLYWYRQALGQGPEFLTYFNYEAQQDKSGLPNDRFSAERPEGSISTLTIQRTEQRDSAMYRCASSLGRLSEAFFGQGTRLTVV.

The chain employs TRBV7-8 and TRBJ2-7; 11 bases are shared with TRBD2. Unmatched junction bases numbered 5, after V lost 1 base and J lost 6 bases. This CDR3 comprises 15 residues. Germline CDR1 and CDR2: SGHVS and FQNEAQ. The CDR3 bases are TGTGCCAGCAGCTTAGTAGCGGGGGGGCTAGTCGAGCAGTACTTC. Encoded protein: CASSLVAGGLVEQYF.

This clone was recorded a few times. The chain links TRBV9 to TRBJ1-1; TRBD1 might be the D (6 bases). The CDR3 has 15 residues. V lost 4 bases to trimming and J lost 4 bases, with 17 bases between them. Germline CDR1 and CDR2: SGDLS and YYNGEE. The CDR3 coding sequence is TGTGCCAGCAGCTTTACGACAGGCAGGAGCACTGAAGCTTTCTTT. Protein sequence: CASSFTTGRSTEAFF.

This clone was recorded a few times. The CDR3 region has the DNA TGTGCCAGCTCACCTAGGACAGGGGGCACCGGGGAGCTGTTTTTT. Its translation is CASSPRTGGTGELFF. The chain links TRBV18 to TRBJ2-2; TRBD1 matches 10 bases. The CDR3 loop spans 15 amino acids. V lost 3 bases and J lost 4; bases outside the gene matches: 2. CDR1 and CDR2 from the germline V gene are KGHSH and LQKENI.

The rearrangement links TRBV5-1 to TRBJ1-5, with D tentatively TRBD1 (6 bases). Trimming removed 0 bases at V and 2 bases at J, with 9 bases between. From germline, CDR1 is SGHRS and CDR2 YFSETQ. The CDR3 is 15 amino acids. The CDR3 reads CASSLAGVRNQPQHF. CDR3 DNA sequence: TGCGCCAGCAGCTTGGCAGGGGTCCGCAATCAGCCCCAGCATTTT.